What follows describes a single T cell receptor (beta chain). This clonotype was counted between two and nine times. The target of this receptor is not known. Base qualities are not provided; no much larger clone lies one nucleotide away. All donors were healthy Caucasians. Three pairs of female monozygotic twins, all aged roughly 18 to 29 years, were included in the twin cohort. Positive isolation kits from Invitrogen were used to isolate CD4+ and CD8+ T cell populations. Libraries were constructed by 5' RACE. The sequencer was an Illumina HiSeq 2000. Template switching introduced a universal primer binding site; the final cDNA contained a unique molecular identifier, enabling accurate counting of TCR cDNA molecules. Specific primers in the conserved constant-segment region were used to synthesize first-strand cDNA for the TCR alpha and beta chains. To control for contamination, every cDNA library carried two barcodes: a SMART-Mk sample barcode plus Illumina barcodes. TruSeq adapter sequences, together with Illumina sample barcodes, were added in two successive PCR steps. TCR alpha and beta cDNA libraries were sequenced on the Illumina HiSeq platform with custom primers. The authors processed their data as follows. MiGEC was used to process raw reads and extract unique molecular identifiers, and MiXCR was used to find CDR3 positions. For each individual, recombination models were inferred using an EM algorithm with the repgenHMM and IGoR tools. The tcR package in R was used for shared clonotype analysis, with sharing normalized by the product of cloneset sizes. To study raw recombination free of thymic and clonal selection effects, out-of-frame nonproductive sequences were analyzed. The raw public data were reprocessed by TCRdb itself: fastp quality trimming at Q25, MiXCR clonotype calling, in-frame beta chains only. Rows merge per CDR3 protein into single entries with the most common DNA and genes. TCRdb, rather than the study authors, made the V and J calls. The sample data list about 530,000 distinct CDR3 sequences, and around 15% of these were observed just once. Of the sample, roughly 0.43% is held by the ten largest clones.

The germline V gene (reference sequence) supplies CDR1 WNHNN and CDR2 SYGVQD. Trimming removed 8 bases from V and 2 bases from J; the gene matches leave 6 bases unexplained. The CDR3 starts with the cysteine, ends with the phenylalanine, and has 14 residues. The sequence is cut down to CDR3 DNA, 42 bases in frame from base 1. These data are taken from a study of identical twins listed by TCRdb under 2016. For context, the study as a whole: To test whether fetal clonotypes persist, the study used deep sequencing on TCR alpha and beta repertoires from monozygotic twins, unrelated adults of various ages, and cord blood. Replicate twin experiments were performed at different times using different library preparation protocols to rule out contamination.

What the research found in general, with its limitations: Because the same donors could not be followed over many years, the conclusions depended on cross-sectional statistical analysis. Fewer insertions were carried by abundant cord blood beta clonotypes; a weaker similar trend was observed in young adult naive repertoires, while no such trend was observed in memory repertoires. Compared with coincidental sharing between unrelated individuals, out-of-frame TCR alpha sequences shared between twins showed an excess of sequences with low generation probability. Invariant T cells such as MAIT and iNKT could partly confound zero-insertion analyses, although diverse VJ usage argued against such confounding for most clonotypes. The excess sharing between twins in beta out-of-frame sequences was weaker because fewer shared sequences reduced the signal-to-noise ratio. In monozygotic twins, recombination models systematically underestimated out-of-frame TCR alpha sharing, but the models matched the sharing seen between unrelated individuals.

These same data were also listed under a study on yellow fever vaccine responses in identical twins. That second publication adds: According to the authors, the vaccine-induced T cell response in identical twins seemed to be partly convergent and partly specific to each individual. The study precisely tracked vaccine-responding T cell clones in identical twins.

The rearranged chain carries TRBV10-1 and TRBJ2-1, and TRBD1 matches 7 of the central bases. Sequenced input: CD4+ T cells sorted from blood. This TCR derives from a woman aged 18-29 years in good health. Here is the DNA: TGCGCCAGCTCAGGGACAGCCACCTACAATGAGCAGTTCTTC. This encodes CASSGTATYNEQFF.